These 28 T cell receptor beta chains were all obtained from the same sample, sequenced in a study of cytomegalovirus exposure and HLA in healthy donors (TCRdb year 2017). Receptors were amplified or captured by the immunoSEQ multiplex PCR assay. For the multiplex PCR, a mixture combining 60 forward primers for TCR Vbeta segments and 13 reverse primers for TCR Jbeta segments was used. TCRdb retrieved this table from immuneACCESS and kept in-frame rearrangements only. Not all clones are present; in checked studies, unresolved V genes account for under half, and no reason is known for the remainder. This sample lists 55,000 to 75,000 clones; roughly four fifths were detected once. The ten largest clonotypes hold more than 7% of the sample. The source material was PBMCs. These receptors originate from a woman aged 25 to 39 in good health and CMV-seropositive.

The chain recombines TRBV7-2 with TRBJ2-2, with D possibly TRBD2 on 6 matching bases. V lost 11 bases to trimming and J lost 0 bases, with 16 bases between them. Germline V lookup: CDR1 SGHTA, CDR2 FQGNSA. The CDR3 is 15 amino acids. For the CDR3, the DNA is TGTGCCCCTTGGCGGGGCGGGACGAACACCGGGGAGCTGTTTTTT. It is translated as CAPWRGGTNTGELFF.

As for this clone: The same CDR3 arises from other DNA sequences in this sample as well. The chain couples TRBV15 to TRBJ2-7, with 7 nucleotides matching TRBD1. In germline, CDR1 is LNHNV, CDR2 YYDKDF (reference sequence). The CDR3 has 15 amino acids. Losses at the gene ends were 0 bases for V and 2 bases for J; bases not matched to a gene: 4. CDR3 coding DNA: TGTGCCACCAGCAGAGACCGGGACAGAGCCTACGAGCAGTACTTC. Its translation is CATSRDRDRAYEQYF.

The V gene is TRBV2, the J gene TRBJ2-1, with 9 positions matching TRBD1. Per the germline V gene, CDR1 is SNHLY and CDR2 is FYNNEI. The junction had 6 bases not matched to a gene; V was cut back by 2 bases and J by 7 bases. This CDR3 is 15 amino acids long. CDR3 loop: CASSEPQGARNEQFF. The CDR3 DNA reads TGTGCCAGCAGTGAACCACAGGGGGCGAGGAATGAGCAGTTCTTC.

CDR3 bases: TGTGCCAGCAGCCCGACTATTGCGGGGGGGTACAATGAGCAGTTCTTC. This translates into CASSPTIAGGYNEQFF. This sequence joins TRBV9 and TRBJ2-1; 9 nucleotides line up with TRBD2. Looked up from germline, CDR1 is SGDLS and CDR2 is YYNGEE. J gave up 4 bases and V 4 bases, and 9 bases lay outside the gene matches. The CDR3 runs 16 residues. Full variable domain (missing parts from reference TRBV9 and TRBJ2-1): DSGVTQTPKHLITATGQRVTLRCSPRSGDLSVYWYQQSLDQGLQFLIQYYNGEERAKGNILERFSAQQFPDLHSELNLSSLELGDSALYFCASSPTIAGGYNEQFFGPGTRLTVL.

The rearrangement uses TRBV28 and TRBJ2-1; 12 bases line up with TRBD2. With V trimmed by 6 bases and J by 9 bases, 3 bases remained unmatched. This CDR3 has 13 residues. Germline assignment: CDR1 MDHEN and CDR2 SYDVKM. In nucleotides, the CDR3 is TGTGCCAGCAGGACTAGCGGGAGAGGTGAGCAGTTCTTC. Translated, it gives CASRTSGRGEQFF.

This chain uses TRBV11-1 with TRBJ1-1; TRBD1 might be the D (5 bases). Germline CDR1 and CDR2: SGHAT and FQDESV (reference sequence). This CDR3 contains 14 residues. The V end was cut by 5 bases, the J end by 6 bases, with 16 bases between. The CDR3 DNA sequence: TGTGCCAGCAGCCACCTAGATGGGGCCGCTGAAGCTTTCTTT. Amino acid sequence: CASSHLDGAAEAFF.

This clone was seen only once. This rearrangement joins TRBV29-1 to TRBJ2-3; TRBD2 matches 13 bases. The junction had 4 bases not matched to a gene; V was cut back by 5 bases and J by 5 bases. CDR1 is SQVTM, CDR2 ANQGSEA, per germline. The CDR3 contains 14 residues. CDR3 sequence: CSVSRTSGRDTQYF. The CDR3 region has the DNA TGCAGCGTTTCACGGACTAGCGGGAGAGATACGCAGTATTTT.

The J gene is TRBJ2-7, the V gene TRBV18; a possible D gene is TRBD2 (6 bases). V lost 3 bases and J 4 bases, leaving 13 bases between the germline ends. Germline V CDR1 and CDR2: KGHSH, LQKENI. This CDR3 is built from 14 residues. The CDR3 nucleotides read TGTGCCAGCTCACCGAAAGGGACTTGGTACGAGCAGTACTTC. Translating gives CASSPKGTWYEQYF.

The chain has TRBV7-8 and TRBJ2-2; 8 bases are shared with TRBD2. The junction had 13 bases not matched to a gene; V was cut back by 5 bases and J by 5 bases. The CDR3 spans 17 residues. The germline V gene has CDR1 SGHVS and CDR2 FQNEAQ. Here the CDR3 reads CASSPDPGLVKTGELFF. CDR3 in DNA: TGTGCCAGCAGCCCTGATCCGGGACTAGTAAAGACCGGGGAGCTGTTTTTT. The variable domain in full, with the rest retrieved from reference TRBV7-8 and TRBJ2-2, is GAGVSQSPRYKVAKRGQDVALRCDPISGHVSLFWYQQALGQGPEFLTYFQNEAQLDKSGLPSDRFFAERPEGSVSTLKIQRTQQEDSAVYLCASSPDPGLVKTGELFFGEGSRLTVL.

V usage is TRBV7-3 and J usage is TRBJ2-1; 8 bases are a match to TRBD2. V shed 5 bases and J 8 bases; nucleotides not matched to a gene: 11. This CDR3 is built from 15 residues. CDR1 and CDR2 (germline): SGHTA, FQGTGA. In nucleotides, the CDR3 is TGTGCCAGCAGCCTAAGCGGGAGTAGTGTCTATGAGCAGTTCTTC. This encodes CASSLSGSSVYEQFF.

The genes are TRBV29-1 and TRBJ1-2; D gene uncertain. The germline gives CDR1 SQVTM, CDR2 ANQGSEA. Trimming left V 0 bases short and J 0 bases short, with 11 bases between. This CDR3 spans 15 amino acids. The CDR3 loop is CSVEEAGQANYGYTF. In nucleotides, the CDR3 is TGCAGCGTTGAAGAGGCAGGCCAAGCTAACTATGGCTACACCTTC.

V is TRBV7-9 and J is TRBJ2-7; 9 bases are a match to TRBD1. Per the germline V gene, CDR1 is SEHNR and CDR2 is FQNEAQ (reference sequence). With 2 bases clipped from V and 6 bases from J, the junction kept 5 bases outside the gene matches. The CDR3 length is 14 residues. CDR3 loop: CASSLSGQGGEQYF. The CDR3 DNA sequence: TGTGCCAGCAGCTTATCGGGACAGGGAGGCGAGCAGTACTTC. The full variable domain, in which reference TRBV7-9 and TRBJ2-7 provide the parts outside the CDR3, is DTGVSQNPRHKITKRGQNVTFRCDPISEHNRLYWYRQTLGQGPEFLTYFQNEAQLEKSRLLSDRFSAERPKGSFSTLEIQRTEQGDSAMYLCASSLSGQGGEQYFGPGTRLTVT.

This clone was seen only a few times. V usage is TRBV7-2 and J usage is TRBJ2-7; D perhaps matches TRBD1 (5 bases). The V end was cut by 5 bases, the J end by 6 bases, with 14 bases between. The CDR3 covers 13 residues. Germline V CDR1 and CDR2: SGHTA, FQGNSA. In DNA, the CDR3 is TGTGCCAGCAGCACTTCTCAGGGTTCCGAGCAGTACTTC. This encodes CASSTSQGSEQYF.

In its sample, this clone was seen a few times. The chain joins TRBV6-5 to TRBJ2-3, with a tentative D call TRBD2 (5 bases). Germline V gene lookup returns CDR1 MNHEY and CDR2 SVGAGI. V lost 6 bases and J lost 5, with 9 bases in between. This CDR3 comprises 12 residues. Here the CDR3 DNA reads TGTGCCAGCAGCCGAGGAGGAGATACGCAGTATTTT. Translating gives CASSRGGDTQYF.

This rearrangement joins TRBV5-3 to TRBJ2-7, with D possibly matching TRBD2 (5 bases). TRBV5-3 is assigned to the ORF class and has an uncertain function. V shed 4 bases and J shed 0 bases, with 14 bases lying between them. The CDR3 sequence is 15 residues long. CDR3 amino acids: CARSPPQRSSYEQYF. The CDR3 nucleotides are TGTGCCAGAAGCCCCCCCCAGCGGAGCTCCTACGAGCAGTACTTC.

The chain links TRBV7-2 to TRBJ2-3; the match to TRBD2 covers 9 bases. In germline, CDR1 is SGHTA, CDR2 FQGNSA. V dropped 2 bases and J dropped 5; count of bases not matched to a gene: 5. The CDR3 consists of 15 residues. The CDR3 is CASSLNSGREDTQYF. Written as DNA, the CDR3 is TGTGCCAGCAGCTTAAATAGCGGGAGAGAAGATACGCAGTATTTT.

The V call is TRBV6-5, the J call TRBJ2-3; 10 bases map to TRBD2. Per germline, CDR1 MNHEY and CDR2 SVGAGI. The CDR3 runs 15 residues. V lost 6 bases to trimming and J lost 4 bases; unmatched junction nucleotides: 7. The CDR3, as DNA: TGTGCCAGCAGCTCCTTAGCGGGAGGCGCAGATACGCAGTATTTT. Residues: CASSSLAGGADTQYF.

The chain recombines TRBV6-5 with TRBJ2-2; tentative D call: TRBD1 (5 bases). Trimming removed 6 bases at V and 0 bases at J, with 8 bases between. CDR1 is MNHEY, CDR2 SVGAGI, per germline. The CDR3 totals 14 residues. CDR3 nucleotides: TGTGCCAGCAGCAGGGTAGCGAACACCGGGGAGCTGTTTTTT. Translation: CASSRVANTGELFF.

This chain joins TRBV7-9 and TRBJ2-3; TRBD2 aligns across 7 bases. Germline lookup yields CDR1 SEHNR and CDR2 FQNEAQ (reference sequence). Trimming cost V 0 bases and J 6 bases; bases outside gene matches: 3. The CDR3 contains 14 residues. The CDR3 spells CASSLAGGSDTQYF. As DNA, the CDR3 is TGTGCCAGCAGCTTAGCGGGAGGGTCCGATACGCAGTATTTT.

J is TRBJ2-2 and V is TRBV6-4; 8 positions agree with TRBD1. Germline V gene sequence: CDR1 MRHNA, CDR2 SNTAGT. Unmatched junction bases numbered 4, after V lost 3 bases and J lost 4 bases. This CDR3 has 15 residues. This chain's CDR3 is CASSEGQGGTGELFF. In DNA, the CDR3 is TGTGCCAGCAGTGAAGGACAGGGTGGCACCGGGGAGCTGTTTTTT.

The chain combines TRBV28 with TRBJ1-5, with 9 bases that match TRBD1. This CDR3 is 17 amino acids long. The V and J ends lost 3 bases and 5 bases, in that order; junction bases with no gene match: 11. Per germline, CDR1 MDHEN and CDR2 SYDVKM. The CDR3 here is CASSFSSVRTGDQPQHF. The CDR3 bases are TGTGCCAGCAGTTTTTCAAGCGTTAGGACAGGGGATCAGCCCCAGCATTTT.

The chain combines TRBV19 with TRBJ2-3; 10 bases fit TRBD2. The CDR3 sequence is 14 residues long. CDR1 and CDR2 (germline): LNHDA, SQIVND (reference sequence). The V segment lost 6 bases and the J segment 7 bases; nucleotides outside the gene matches: 7. The DNA for the CDR3 is TGTGCCAGTAGGGAGGAAGCGGGAGGGCATACGCAGTATTTT. Protein sequence: CASREEAGGHTQYF.

This chain links TRBV6-1 with TRBJ2-3; D is undetermined. The CDR3 extends over 16 amino acids. From germline, CDR1 is MNHNS and CDR2 SASEGT. Trimming pared 4 bases from V and 4 bases from J, leaving 18 bases between. CDR3 protein: CASSASPGLGPDTQYF. The CDR3 nucleotides are TGTGCCAGCAGTGCTTCCCCCGGCCTGGGCCCAGATACGCAGTATTTT.

J is TRBJ2-7 and V is TRBV27; the match to TRBD1 covers 7 bases. Germline-derived CDR1 and CDR2 are MNHEY and SMNVEV (reference sequence). This CDR3 has 14 amino acids. The trim removed 6 bases at V and 2 bases at J, leaving 7 bases unmatched. CDR3 in amino acids: CASRARDSAYEQYF. The CDR3, as DNA: TGTGCCAGCAGGGCCCGGGACAGCGCCTACGAGCAGTACTTC.

The gene calls are TRBV9 and TRBJ2-7, with TRBD2 matching 11 bases. With V trimmed by 4 bases and J by 6 bases, 9 bases remained unmatched. Looked up from germline, CDR1 is SGDLS and CDR2 is YYNGEE. This CDR3 spans 15 amino acids. CDR3 sequence (DNA): TGTGCCAGCAGCCCCGAGGTAGCGGGAGGGGGCGAGCAGTACTTC. As protein: CASSPEVAGGGEQYF.

V is TRBV9 and J is TRBJ2-1; TRBD2 matches at 8 bases. The V gene end was trimmed by 4 bases and the J gene end by 8 bases; junction bases not matched to a gene: 8. This CDR3 is built from 14 residues. Germline V gene lookup returns CDR1 SGDLS and CDR2 YYNGEE. CDR3 DNA sequence: TGTGCCAGCAGCCGCTTGCCAGCGGGGGATGAGCAGTTCTTC. This codes for CASSRLPAGDEQFF.

This chain joins TRBV4-2 and TRBJ1-2; TRBD1 matches 11 bases. Unmatched junction bases numbered 4, after V lost 4 bases and J lost 6 bases. The CDR3 loop spans 14 amino acids. The V gene's germline CDR1 is LGHNA and CDR2 YNFKEQ. The CDR3 sequence is CASSPPGQGDGYTF. CDR3 DNA: TGTGCCAGCAGCCCTCCGGGACAGGGGGATGGCTACACCTTC.

V and J are TRBV28 and TRBJ1-1, with 7 bases lining up with TRBD1. V lost 4 bases, J lost 6 bases, and 11 bases stayed unmatched. The CDR3 extends over 15 amino acids. The germline V gene has CDR1 MDHEN and CDR2 SYDVKM. In DNA form, the CDR3 reads TGTGCCAGCAGTTCGCCGGCGACAGGGAAGGCTGAAGCTTTCTTT. Encoded protein: CASSSPATGKAEAFF.